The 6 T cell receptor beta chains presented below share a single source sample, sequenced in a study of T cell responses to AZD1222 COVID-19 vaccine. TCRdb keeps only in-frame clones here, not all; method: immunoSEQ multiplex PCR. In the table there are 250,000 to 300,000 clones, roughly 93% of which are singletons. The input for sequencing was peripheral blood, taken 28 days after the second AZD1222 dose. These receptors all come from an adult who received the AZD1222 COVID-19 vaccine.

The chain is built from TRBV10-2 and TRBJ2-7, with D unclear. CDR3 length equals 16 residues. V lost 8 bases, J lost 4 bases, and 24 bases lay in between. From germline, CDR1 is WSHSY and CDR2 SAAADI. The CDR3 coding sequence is TGCGCCAGCTCCTGGCCCCCGTCCGGGCTTATATACGAGCAGTACTTC. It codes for CASSWPPSGLIYEQYF.

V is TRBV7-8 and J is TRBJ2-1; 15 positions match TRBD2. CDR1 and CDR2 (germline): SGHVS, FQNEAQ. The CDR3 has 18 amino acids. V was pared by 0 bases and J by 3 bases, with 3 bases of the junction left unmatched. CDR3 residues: CASSLARGLAGGYNEQFF. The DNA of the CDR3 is TGTGCCAGCAGCTTAGCGAGGGGACTAGCGGGAGGCTACAATGAGCAGTTCTTC.

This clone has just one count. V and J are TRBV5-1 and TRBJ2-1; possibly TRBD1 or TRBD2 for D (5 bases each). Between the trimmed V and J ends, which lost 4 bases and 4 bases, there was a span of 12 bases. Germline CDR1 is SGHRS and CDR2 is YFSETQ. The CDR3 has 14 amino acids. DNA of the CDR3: TGCGCCAGCAGCCCGGGACCAGAGTACAATGAGCAGTTCTTC. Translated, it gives CASSPGPEYNEQFF.

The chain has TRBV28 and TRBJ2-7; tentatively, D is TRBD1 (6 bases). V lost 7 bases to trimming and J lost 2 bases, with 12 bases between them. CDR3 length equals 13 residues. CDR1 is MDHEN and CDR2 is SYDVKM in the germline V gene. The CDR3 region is CASTRTAPYEQYF. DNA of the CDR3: TGTGCCAGCACCCGGACAGCGCCCTACGAGCAGTACTTC.

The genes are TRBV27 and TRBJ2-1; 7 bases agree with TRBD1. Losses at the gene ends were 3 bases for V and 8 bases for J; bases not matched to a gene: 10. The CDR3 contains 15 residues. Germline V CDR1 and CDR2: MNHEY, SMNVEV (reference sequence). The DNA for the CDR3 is TGTGCCAGCAGTTTTTTGCTAGGGGGCGGCGATGAGCAGTTCTTC. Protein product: CASSFLLGGGDEQFF.

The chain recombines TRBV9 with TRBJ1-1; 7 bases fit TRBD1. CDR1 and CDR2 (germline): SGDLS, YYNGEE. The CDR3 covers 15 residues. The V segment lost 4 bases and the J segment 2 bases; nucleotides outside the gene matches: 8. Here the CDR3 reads CASSQRGQTNTEAFF. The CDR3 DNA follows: TGTGCCAGCAGCCAAAGGGGACAGACAAACACTGAAGCTTTCTTT.